This entry concerns a single T cell receptor (beta chain). Its antigen is unknown. V was pared by 5 bases and J by 0 bases, with 10 bases of the junction left unmatched. The CDR3 spans 18 residues. CDR1 SGHAT and CDR2 FQNNGV come from the germline V gene. The data stem from a study of cytomegalovirus exposure and HLA in healthy donors. Study results and caveats: CMV antigen specificity of three CMV-associated chains was confirmed in vitro.

Primers included in the PCR were 60 Vbeta and 13 Jbeta primers. Some clones are missing from TCRdb's copy, which holds only in-frame ones; the method was immunoSEQ multiplex PCR. The sample holds around 120,000 clones, about 78% seen once. The sequencing sample was made of PBMCs. This chain joins TRBV11-2 and TRBJ1-4; TRBD1 matches 9 bases. This clonotype was obtained from a woman between 40 and 55 years old in good health and CMV-seropositive. In nucleotides, the CDR3 is TGTGCCAGCAGCCAAACTCGACAGGGGGGTGCAACTAATGAAAAACTGTTTTTT. It specifies CASSQTRQGGATNEKLFF.